Presented here are 5 T cell receptor beta chains from one specimen sequenced in a study of blood T cell repertoires in COVID-19. The data were produced by immunoSEQ multiplex PCR, yet TCRdb's version contains in-frame clones alone and is incomplete. Among 200,000 to 250,000 clones, more than 75% were seen once, and the ten largest hold 2% to 2.5%. The sequenced sample was PBMCs or T cells enriched from blood (not recorded which). Source of these receptors: a woman in her fifties or sixties who had recovered from COVID-19.

The chain carries TRBV7-2 and TRBJ1-4; the D is unclear. Trimming took off 5 bases at V and 4 bases at J, with 11 bases between the two ends. Per the germline V gene, CDR1 is SGHTA and CDR2 is FQGNSA. CDR3 length equals 14 residues. CDR3 nucleotide sequence: TGTGCCAGCAGCGCTGTCGGAGGTAATGAAAAACTGTTTTTT. Protein: CASSAVGGNEKLFF.

This clone was counted only a few times. The gene calls are TRBV5-4 and TRBJ2-1; TRBD2 aligns across 9 bases. The germline V gene encodes CDR1 SGHNT and CDR2 YYREEE (reference sequence). CDR3 length equals 14 residues. The ends lost 4 bases at V and 11 bases at J; junction bases unmatched: 10. The CDR3 nucleotides are TGTGCCAGCAGCCCAGATAGCGGGAGAGTTCAGCAGTTCTTC. It codes for CASSPDSGRVQQFF.

This rearrangement joins TRBV18 to TRBJ1-1; 7 positions match TRBD1. The CDR3 extends over 16 amino acids. Germline lookup yields CDR1 KGHSH and CDR2 LQKENI. V was clipped by 6 bases and J by 0 bases; unmatched bases: 10. The CDR3, as DNA: TGTGCCAGCTCGTCCACAGGGGCCGTAATGAACACTGAAGCTTTCTTT. Residues: CASSSTGAVMNTEAFF.

J is TRBJ2-2 and V is TRBV3-1 (or the pseudogene TRBV3-2), with 14 bases matching TRBD2. The CDR3 loop spans 18 amino acids. CDR1 and CDR2 from the germline V gene are LGHDT and YNNKEL (reference sequence). Germline trimming cut 4 bases from V and 0 bases from J; bases unmatched to any gene: 4. CDR3 region: CASSRGTSGSSNTGELFF. For the CDR3, the DNA is TGTGCCAGCAGCCGGGGGACTAGCGGGAGTTCGAACACCGGGGAGCTGTTTTTT.

The chain combines TRBV27 with TRBJ1-5, with TRBD1 identical over 9 bases. The CDR3 contains 13 residues. Germline lookup yields CDR1 MNHEY and CDR2 SMNVEV (reference sequence). V was clipped by 5 bases and J by 6 bases; unmatched bases: 2. CDR3 sequence: CASSGQGSQPQHF. The CDR3, as DNA: TGTGCCAGCAGTGGACAGGGGTCTCAGCCCCAGCATTTT.